The 14 T cell receptor beta chains given below trace back to one sample, sequenced in a study of blood T cell repertoires in COVID-19 (dated by TCRdb to 2020 to 2022). Library method: the immunoSEQ multiplex PCR assay. TCRdb took this table from immuneACCESS and kept in-frame rearrangements with V and J called. Such tables lack part of the clones; where checked against another copy, unresolved V genes explain under half of the gap, and the rest is unexplained. In this sample the table shows a few hundred thousand clones, approximately 78% of which occur a single time. Less than 9.5% of the sample belongs to the ten largest clones. The sample comprised peripheral blood. These TCRs come from a woman of 80 years or more with COVID-19, enrolled during active disease.

The chain has TRBV5-4 and TRBJ1-1; tentatively, D is TRBD1 (5 bases). V lost 2 bases and J 1 base, leaving 15 bases between the germline ends. Germline CDR1 is SGHNT and CDR2 is YYREEE (reference sequence). This CDR3 is built from 16 residues. DNA of the CDR3: TGTGCCAGCAGCTTTTCTTTAAGGGGCAAGAACACTGAAGCTTTCTTT. Protein sequence: CASSFSLRGKNTEAFF.

This chain links TRBV25-1 with TRBJ2-1, with D possibly matching TRBD1 (7 bases). Trimming stripped 7 bases from V and 3 bases from J, with 19 bases between. Germline V gene lookup returns CDR1 MGHDK and CDR2 SYGVNS. CDR3 length equals 16 residues. The CDR3 is CASKDDRAAGYNEQFF. The CDR3 DNA sequence: TGTGCCAGCAAAGATGACAGGGCAGCGGGCTACAATGAGCAGTTCTTC.

This clone was counted a few times. This chain links TRBV11-3 with TRBJ2-3; 7 bases map to TRBD1. Losses at the gene ends were 3 bases for V and 4 bases for J; bases not matched to a gene: 7. The CDR3 is made up of 15 amino acids. Germline V lookup: CDR1 SGHNT, CDR2 YENEEA. Here the CDR3 reads CASSFRGQKADTQYF. DNA of the CDR3: TGTGCCAGCAGCTTTAGGGGGCAAAAAGCAGATACGCAGTATTTT.

This chain connects TRBV20-1 to TRBJ2-7; 9 nucleotides line up with TRBD2. With 6 bases clipped from V and 6 bases from J, the junction kept 3 bases outside the gene matches. Germline V CDR1 and CDR2: DFQATT, SNEGSKA (reference sequence). The CDR3 runs 11 residues. The CDR3 bases are TGCAGTGCCAAGACTAGCGGCGAGCAGTACTTC. Its translation is CSAKTSGEQYF.

J is TRBJ1-2 and V is TRBV23-1; D unclear. TRBV23-1 carries the ORF label, with uncertain function. The CDR3 totals 12 residues. Trimming took 0 bases from V and 11 from J, leaving 10 bases between them. This CDR3 reads CASSQSGPLYTF. CDR3 bases: TGCGCCAGCAGTCAATCGGGCCCTTTGTACACCTTC.

CDR3 DNA sequence: TGTGCCAGCAGTTCCCGACAATATAGCAATCAGCCCCAGCATTTT. Its protein product is CASSSRQYSNQPQHF. This rearrangement joins TRBV28 to TRBJ1-5; no reliable D call. Trimming removed 4 bases at V and 0 bases at J, with 10 bases between. Germline V lookup: CDR1 MDHEN, CDR2 SYDVKM. The CDR3 loop spans 15 amino acids.

The chain recombines TRBV29-1 with TRBJ2-1; the D gene is possibly TRBD2 (6 bases). This CDR3 contains 12 residues. Trimming removed 5 bases from V and 10 bases from J, with 15 bases in between. Germline CDR1 reads SQVTM; CDR2 reads ANQGSEA. The CDR3 loop reads CSVYGSLGEQFF. CDR3 in DNA: TGCAGCGTTTACGGGAGCTTGGGGGAGCAGTTCTTC.

The V call is TRBV7-9, the J call TRBJ2-5; 8 positions match TRBD1. J was trimmed by 4 bases and V by 5 bases; bases with no gene match: 9. This CDR3 spans 15 amino acids. CDR1 and CDR2 from the germline V gene are SEHNR and FQNEAQ (reference sequence). CDR3 protein: CASSPTTGAPETQYF. The CDR3 DNA reads as TGTGCCAGCAGCCCAACGACAGGGGCTCCAGAGACCCAGTACTTC. The entire variable domain, with the rest obtained from reference TRBV7-9 and TRBJ2-5, is as follows: DTGVSQNPRHKITKRGQNVTFRCDPISEHNRLYWYRQTLGQGPEFLTYFQNEAQLEKSRLLSDRFSAERPKGSFSTLEIQRTEQGDSAMYLCASSPTTGAPETQYFGPGTRLLVL.

The CDR3 nucleotides read TGTGCCAGCAGCCCCAGCGGCATCCATGGCTATGGCTACACCTTC. Its protein is CASSPSGIHGYGYTF. The J gene is TRBJ1-2, the V gene TRBV5-4, with unresolved D. CDR1 is SGHNT and CDR2 is YYREEE in the germline V gene (reference sequence). Trimming removed 4 bases at V and 4 bases at J, with 17 bases between. The CDR3 runs to 15 residues. The full variable domain, in which reference TRBV5-4 and TRBJ1-2 provide the parts outside the CDR3, is ETGVTQSPTHLIKTRGQQVTLRCSSQSGHNTVSWYQQALGQGPQFIFQYYREEENGRGNFPPRFSGLQFPNYSSELNVNALELDDSALYLCASSPSGIHGYGYTFGSGTRLTVV.

V gene TRBV12-3 or TRBV12-4 combines with J gene TRBJ2-7; 7 bases map to TRBD1. The junction had 11 bases not matched to a gene; V was cut back by 6 bases and J by 12 bases. CDR3 size: 12 residues. CDR3 loop: CASSSKDRLGYF. DNA of the CDR3: TGTGCCAGCAGCTCTAAGGACAGGCTCGGGTACTTC.

This chain joins TRBV30 and TRBJ2-7; D uncertain. This CDR3 has 14 residues. Germline CDR1 is GTSNPN and CDR2 is SVGIG (reference sequence). Trimming stripped 0 bases from V and 2 bases from J, with 11 bases between. The CDR3 here is CAWSVRRRPYEQYF. The CDR3 coding sequence is TGTGCCTGGAGTGTAAGGCGGAGACCCTACGAGCAGTACTTC.

This clone came up a few times. The chain uses TRBV24-1 and TRBJ2-2; D might be TRBD1 (6 bases). CDR1 KGHDR and CDR2 SFDVKD come from the germline V gene. The CDR3 length is 14 residues. Trimming left V 3 bases short and J 6 bases short, with 10 bases between. The CDR3 sequence is CATSDVRTAGELFF. The CDR3 DNA reads TGTGCCACCAGTGATGTCAGGACAGCCGGGGAGCTGTTTTTT.

The rearrangement joins TRBV5-6 to TRBJ1-1; 7 positions agree with TRBD1. Germline V gene data show CDR1 as SGHDT and CDR2 as YYEEEE. With 7 bases clipped from V and 4 bases from J, the junction kept 13 bases outside the gene matches. CDR3 size: 15 residues. The CDR3 spells CASHDRDVWGTEAFF. Here the CDR3 DNA reads TGTGCCAGCCACGACAGGGACGTTTGGGGCACTGAAGCTTTCTTT.

This chain joins TRBV7-3 and TRBJ2-3; 16 bases are a match to TRBD2. Germline loops: CDR1 SGHTA, CDR2 FQGTGA. V was pared by 5 bases and J by 8 bases, with 4 bases of the junction left unmatched. This CDR3 comprises 15 residues. The CDR3 sequence: CASSQGLAGGGTQYF. The CDR3, as DNA: TGTGCCAGCAGCCAGGGACTAGCGGGAGGGGGTACGCAGTATTTT.